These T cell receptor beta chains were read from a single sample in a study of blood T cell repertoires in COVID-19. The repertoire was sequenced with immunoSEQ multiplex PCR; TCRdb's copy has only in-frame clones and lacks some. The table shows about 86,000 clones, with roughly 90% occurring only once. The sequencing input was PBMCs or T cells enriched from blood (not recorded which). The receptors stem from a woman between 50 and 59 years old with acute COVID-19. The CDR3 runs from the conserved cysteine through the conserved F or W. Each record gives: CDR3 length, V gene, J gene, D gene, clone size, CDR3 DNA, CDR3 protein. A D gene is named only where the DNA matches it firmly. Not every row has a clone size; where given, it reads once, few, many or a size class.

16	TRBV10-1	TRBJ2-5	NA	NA	TGCGCCAGCAGTGGGAAGTCGATTGGACAGCAAGAGACCCAGTACTTC	CASSGKSIGQQETQYF
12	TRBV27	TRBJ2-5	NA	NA	TGTGCCAGCAGTCACTTCGGGGAGACCCAGTACTTC	CASSHFGETQYF
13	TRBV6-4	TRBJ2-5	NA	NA	TGTGCCAGCAGTGATTATCTTCGTGAGACCCAGTACTTC	CASSDYLRETQYF
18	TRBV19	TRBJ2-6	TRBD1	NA	TGTGCCAGTAGCCTGGACTGGACAGGGAGCTCTGGGGCCAACGTCCTGACTTTC	CASSLDWTGSSGANVLTF
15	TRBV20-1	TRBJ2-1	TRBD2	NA	TGCAGTGCTAGTCCTCCCCTAGCGGGAGCCAATGAGCAGTTCTTC	CSASPPLAGANEQFF
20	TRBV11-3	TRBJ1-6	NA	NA	TGTGCCAGCAGCTTAGGATCGGGGGGTCCATCCCGCTCCTATAATTCACCCCTCCACTTT	CASSLGSGGPSRSYNSPLHF
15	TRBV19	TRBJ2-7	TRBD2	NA	TGTGCCAGTAGTCTTCGGACTAGCGGGACCCACGAGCAGTACTTC	CASSLRTSGTHEQYF
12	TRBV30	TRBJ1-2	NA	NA	TGTGCCTGGAGCCGACTGGTTCATGGCTACACCTTC	CAWSRLVHGYTF
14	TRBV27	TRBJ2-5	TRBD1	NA	TGTGCCAGCAGGACAGGGTGGGGTCGAGAGACCCAGTACTTC	CASRTGWGRETQYF
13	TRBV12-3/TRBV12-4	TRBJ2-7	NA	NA	TGTGCCAGCAGTTACCAGGGCGGCTACGAGCAGTACTTC	CASSYQGGYEQYF
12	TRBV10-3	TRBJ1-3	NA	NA	TGTGCCATCAGCTACGGGGGGGACACCATATATTTT	CAISYGGDTIYF
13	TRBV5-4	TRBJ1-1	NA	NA	TGTGCCAGCAGCCCCGGACAGAACACTGAAGCTTTCTTT	CASSPGQNTEAFF
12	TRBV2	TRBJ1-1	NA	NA	TGTGCCAGCAGTGCCAGGGAAACTGAAGCTTTCTTT	CASSARETEAFF
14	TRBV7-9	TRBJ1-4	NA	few	TGTGCCAGCAGCTCAATCTCAGAAGATGAAAAACTGTTTTTT	CASSSISEDEKLFF
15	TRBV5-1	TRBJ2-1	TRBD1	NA	TGCGCCAGCAACCAGGGACAGGGCTCCTACAATGAGCAGTTCTTC	CASNQGQGSYNEQFF
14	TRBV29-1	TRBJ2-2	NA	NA	TGCAGCGTTCGGGACACCCTGGGCACCGGGGAGCTGTTTTTT	CSVRDTLGTGELFF
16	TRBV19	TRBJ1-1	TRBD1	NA	TGTGCCAGTAGTTACAGACTACGGACAGGGAACACTGAAGCTTTCTTT	CASSYRLRTGNTEAFF
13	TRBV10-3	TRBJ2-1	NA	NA	TGTGCCATCAGTGGCCCAGAAATGAATGAGCAGTTCTTC	CAISGPEMNEQFF
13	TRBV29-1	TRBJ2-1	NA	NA	TGCAGCGTTGTGACCCCTAGACACAATGAGCAGTTCTTC	CSVVTPRHNEQFF
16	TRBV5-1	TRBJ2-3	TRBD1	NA	TGCGCCAGCAGCTTGTTACTAGGGGGCGCGACAGATACGCAGTATTTT	CASSLLLGGATDTQYF
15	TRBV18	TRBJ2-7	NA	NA	TGTGCCAGCTCACCAAGGGGCGGATTCTCCTACGAGCAGTACTTC	CASSPRGGFSYEQYF
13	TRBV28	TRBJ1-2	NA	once	TGTGCCAGCAGGAGGCCGGAAAACTATGGCTACACCTTC	CASRRPENYGYTF
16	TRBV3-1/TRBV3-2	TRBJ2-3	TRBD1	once	TGTGCCAGCAGCCAAGCCGGGACAGGGGGCATGTATACGCAGTATTTT	CASSQAGTGGMYTQYF
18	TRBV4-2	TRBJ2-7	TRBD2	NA	TGTGCCAGCAGCCAGGCGGGACTAGCGGGAGGGCCCTCCTACGAGCAGTACTTC	CASSQAGLAGGPSYEQYF
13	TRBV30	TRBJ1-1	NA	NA	TGTGCCTGGAGTGAGTCGGGTAGCGCTGAAGCTTTCTTT	CAWSESGSAEAFF
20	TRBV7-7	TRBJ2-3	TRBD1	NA	TGTGCTAGCAGCTTTCTACAGTCGCCGAAGGACAGGTACTTCACAGATACGCAGTATTTT	CASSFLQSPKDRYFTDTQYF
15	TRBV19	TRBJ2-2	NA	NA	TGTGCCAGTAGTATCGGGGCAGGCGGGGCCGGGGAGCTGTTTTTT	CASSIGAGGAGELFF
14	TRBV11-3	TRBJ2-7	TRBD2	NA	TGTGCCAGCAGCTCCCGACTAGCGGCCTACGAGCAGTACTTC	CASSSRLAAYEQYF
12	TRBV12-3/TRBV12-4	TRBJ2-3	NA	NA	TGTGCCAGCAAGAGAACCACAGATACGCAGTATTTT	CASKRTTDTQYF
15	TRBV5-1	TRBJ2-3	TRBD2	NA	TGCGCCAGCAGCGGCGGGACTAGCGGCACAGATACGCAGTATTTT	CASSGGTSGTDTQYF
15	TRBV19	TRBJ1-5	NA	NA	TGTGCCAGTAGTATTAGCAGGGAATCAGGTCAGCCCCAGCATTTT	CASSISRESGQPQHF
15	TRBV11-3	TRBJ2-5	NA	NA	TGTGCCAGCAGCTTGGGCAGGCTCAACCAAGAGACCCAGTACTTC	CASSLGRLNQETQYF
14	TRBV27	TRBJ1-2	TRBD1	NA	TGTGCCAGCAGTTTAGGACAGGGACCTTATGGCTACACCTTC	CASSLGQGPYGYTF
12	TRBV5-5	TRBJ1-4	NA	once	TGTGCCAGCAGCTCGGACAGTCTTAATTCGGTTTTT	CASSSDSLNSVF
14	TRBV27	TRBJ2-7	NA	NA	TGTGCCAGCAGTTTGACGGGGGTAACCTACGAGCAGTACTTC	CASSLTGVTYEQYF
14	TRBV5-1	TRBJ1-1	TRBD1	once	TGCGCCAGCAGCTCGTCCCGGGACAGGGAGAGGGCTTTCTTT	CASSSSRDRERAFF
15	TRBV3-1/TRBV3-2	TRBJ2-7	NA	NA	TGTGCCAGCAGCCAACAACCGGGACTGCCCTACGAGCAGTACTTC	CASSQQPGLPYEQYF
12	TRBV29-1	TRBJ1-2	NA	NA	TGCAGCGTTGACAGGGTTCACGGGGGCTACACCTTC	CSVDRVHGGYTF
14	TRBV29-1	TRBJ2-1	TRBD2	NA	TGCAGCGTCGGACGCCTAGCGGGAGGCGGGGAGCAGTTCTTC	CSVGRLAGGGEQFF
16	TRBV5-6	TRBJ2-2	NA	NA	TGTGCCAGCAGCCTGTTTGAGAGAAGGAGGGCCGGGGAGCTGTTTTTT	CASSLFERRRAGELFF
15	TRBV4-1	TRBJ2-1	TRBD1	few	TGCGCCAGCAGCTACAATCGGGACAGCTACAATGAGCAGTTCTTC	CASSYNRDSYNEQFF
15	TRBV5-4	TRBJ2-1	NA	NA	TGTGCCAGCAGCTTGGATGTAGCGACCTGGGATGAGCAGTTCTTC	CASSLDVATWDEQFF
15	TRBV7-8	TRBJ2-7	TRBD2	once	TGTGCCAGCAGCTTAGGGACTAGCGGTCCCTACGAGCAGTACTTC	CASSLGTSGPYEQYF
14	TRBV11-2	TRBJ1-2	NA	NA	TGTGCCAGCAGCTTAGCGGGATCCGTGGGTGGCTACACCTTC	CASSLAGSVGGYTF
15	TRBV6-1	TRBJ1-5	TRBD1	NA	TGTGCCAGCAGTGTCCCTCCGGACAGGGAATTTCCCCAGCATTTT	CASSVPPDREFPQHF
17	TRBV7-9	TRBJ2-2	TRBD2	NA	TGTGCCAGCAGCTTATCTAGCGGGAGTACAAACACCGGGGAGCTGTTTTTT	CASSLSSGSTNTGELFF
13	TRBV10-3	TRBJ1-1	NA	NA	TGTGCCACGGAGACGGGTACTAACACTGAAGCTTTCTTT	CATETGTNTEAFF
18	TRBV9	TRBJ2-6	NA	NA	TGTGCCAGCAGCGCTCTTGGGGGCTCTGAAGGTGGGGCCAACGTCCTGACTTTC	CASSALGGSEGGANVLTF
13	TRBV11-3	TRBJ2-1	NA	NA	TGTGCCAGCAGCTTAGAACAGAGCAATGAGCAGTTCTTC	CASSLEQSNEQFF
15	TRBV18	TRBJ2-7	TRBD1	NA	TGTGCCAGCTCACCCGGACAGGGGATTACCTACGAGCAGTACTTC	CASSPGQGITYEQYF
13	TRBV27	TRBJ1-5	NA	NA	TGTGCCAGCACCGACAGGCTCAATCAGCCCCAGCATTTT	CASTDRLNQPQHF
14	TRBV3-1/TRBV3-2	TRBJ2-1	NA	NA	TGTGCCAGCAGCCCTTACAGGACAGACAATGAGCAGTTCTTC	CASSPYRTDNEQFF
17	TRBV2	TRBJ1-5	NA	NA	TGTGCCAGCAGCGAGGACCCGCTTGGACAGCTCTATCAGCCCCAGCATTTT	CASSEDPLGQLYQPQHF
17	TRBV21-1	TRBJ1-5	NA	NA	TGTGCCAGCACAAAAGGGGGGGACACCAATAGCAATCAGCCCCAGCATTTT	CASTKGGDTNSNQPQHF
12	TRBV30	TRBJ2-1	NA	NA	TGTGCCTGGAGTGCTGGGGGGATGGGGCAGTTCTTC	CAWSAGGMGQFF
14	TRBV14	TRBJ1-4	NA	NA	TGTGCCAGCAGCCAGGCAGGGGATGGTGAAAAACTGTTTTTT	CASSQAGDGEKLFF
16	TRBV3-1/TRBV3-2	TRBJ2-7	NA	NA	TGTGCCAGCAGCCAATACATCCGGCAGGCCTCCTACGAGCAGTACTTC	CASSQYIRQASYEQYF
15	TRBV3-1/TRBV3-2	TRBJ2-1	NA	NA	TGTGCCAGCAGCCGGGGAGGAGGGATGTTTGTTGAGCAGTTCTTC	CASSRGGGMFVEQFF
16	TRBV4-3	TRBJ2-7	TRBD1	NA	TGCGCCAGCAGCCAAGATTTCGGGACAGGATCCTACGAGCAGTACTTC	CASSQDFGTGSYEQYF
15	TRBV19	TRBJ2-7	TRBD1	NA	TGTGCCAGTAGTGTCGGGACAGGGGCGACCTACGAGCAGTACTTC	CASSVGTGATYEQYF